This TCR beta chain was captured by sequencing in a study of neurological immune-mediated disorders. Whole-study results and caveats: Private repertoires in all groups were suggested by the finding that expanded clones across subjects shared no CDR3 amino acid sequences.

Sample time point: technical triplicate 2. cDNA was made by 5'RACE with 10-nucleotide random UMIs. MiXCR, run by TCRdb on the 5' RACE reads, gives a single entry per CDR3 protein. The sample records roughly 61,000 distinct CDR3 sequences, nearly 25% being singletons. There are many counts of this clonotype. Its antigen is unknown. CDR3 length: 16 residues. V lost 4 bases and J 2 bases, leaving 15 bases between the germline ends. Germline CDR1 MDHEN, CDR2 SYDVKM. The rearrangement uses TRBV28 and TRBJ1-5; no definite D call. The sequence was obtained from a man aged 55 to 69 with HTLV-1-associated myelopathy (HAM/TSP). Sequences were obtained from PBMCs. The CDR3 sequence is CASSSPGLLGNQPQHF. The CDR3 region has the DNA TGTGCCAGCAGTTCACCAGGACTCCTCGGCAATCAGCCCCAGCATTTT. Together with reference TRBV28 and TRBJ1-5, the CDR3 gives the full variable domain: DVKVTQSSRYLVKRTGEKVFLECVQDMDHENMFWYRQDPGLGLRLIYFSYDVKMKEKGDIPEGYSVSREKKERFSLILESASTNQTSMYLCASSSPGLLGNQPQHFGDGTRLSIL.